The rows below give T cell receptor beta chains drawn from one sample of a study of shared clonotypes between healthy human individuals. Here immunoSEQ multiplex PCR was the method, and the copy in TCRdb shows in-frame clones only, minus some. The data show about 2,100,000 clones, with about 93% seen just once and about 1.8% held by the top ten. Material for sequencing was naive CD8+ T cells from PBMCs. These receptors all come from a man between 18 and 35 years old in good health. Some clones in this sample may be carry-over from other donors' samples. Both conserved end residues are part of each CDR3. Each record gives: V gene, J gene, CDR3 protein.

>TRBV7-8|TRBJ2-2
CASEGQEMNTGELFF
>TRBV9|TRBJ2-1
CASSAQDRGLNEQFF
>TRBV27|TRBJ1-5
CASSSSNPRAQHF
>TRBV28|NA
CASSFGRTGTEQYF
>TRBV10-2|TRBJ2-7
CASSEGFEQYF
>TRBV7-9|TRBJ2-3
CASSVYLTDTQYF
>TRBV11-3|TRBJ2-2
CASSLERAGTGELFF
>TRBV4-1|TRBJ1-1
CASSPSGRNTEAFF
>TRBV6-5|TRBJ2-7
CASSYVDSYEQYF
>TRBV30|TRBJ1-1
CAWSVQSGDEAFF
>TRBV27|TRBJ2-7
CASSWGSSSYEQYF
>TRBV28|TRBJ2-7
CASSPTLFVQEGWGEQYF
>TRBV11-2|TRBJ2-1
CASSTSGKHNEQFF
>TRBV7-9|TRBJ2-1
CASSVASSGLNEQFF
>TRBV7-9|TRBJ2-7
CASRSPGHNPYEQYF
>TRBV19|TRBJ2-7
CASSNPGTGDEQYF
>TRBV5-6|TRBJ2-1
CASSLGTSGKIEFF
>TRBV5-1|TRBJ2-5
CASSQTSVEETQYF
>TRBV2|TRBJ1-1
CASSDWDTEAFF
>TRBV6-5|TRBJ2-1
CASSYVRGVGEQFF
>TRBV29-1|TRBJ2-5
CSVPTGMETQYF
>TRBV7-3|TRBJ2-1
CASSLTEGNEQFF
>TRBV7-6|TRBJ2-7
CASSQGEGNPSEQYF
>TRBV4-1|TRBJ1-5
CASSQPGEGQPQHF
>TRBV5-6|TRBJ2-3
CASSPPPGARADTQYF
>TRBV14|TRBJ2-3
CASSQDRGRPDTQYF
>TRBV4-2|TRBJ1-4
CASSLSGRSATNEKLFF
>TRBV7-9|TRBJ2-3
CASSPREPNPDTQYF
>TRBV2|TRBJ2-1
CASSGIPGQGAISEQFF
>TRBV4-2|TRBJ2-7
CASSQRDKSYEQYF
>TRBV19|TRBJ1-2
CASSKGTVYGYTF
>TRBV28|TRBJ2-1
CASSYPMDMGHEQFF
>TRBV19|TRBJ1-2
CATIGQGNYGYTF
>TRBV19|TRBJ2-2
CASNTLLDGELFF
>TRBV13|TRBJ2-3
CASSPSGSGDTQYF
>TRBV15|TRBJ1-1
CATTQGARDTEAFF
>TRBV4-2|TRBJ1-1
CASSQDVGLMNTEAFF
>TRBV5-4|TRBJ2-7
CASSFRDRQYQGTYEQYF
>TRBV9|TRBJ2-2
CASTWTGSGELFF
>TRBV28|TRBJ2-1
CASSWRGRAANEQFF
>TRBV28|TRBJ2-3
CASSLGLAGGLDTQYF
>TRBV27|TRBJ1-2
CASSLVGTGNYGYTF